Shown below are 32 T cell receptor beta chains from a single sample sequenced in a study of T-cell memory formation after mild COVID-19. TCRdb reprocessed the 5' RACE reads via MiXCR and lists one record per CDR3 protein. The sample contains more than 35,000 distinct CDR3 sequences, 9.5% of which appear only once. Sequencing was carried out using PBMCs or a T cell subset sorted from them (not recorded which). Source of these receptors: an adult woman who had mild COVID-19 (a few samples of this study predate the infection). Cell type and time point are not known.

This chain joins TRBV6-5 and TRBJ1-5, with D tentatively TRBD1 (6 bases). This CDR3 region has 14 residues. Germline V lookup: CDR1 MNHEY, CDR2 SVGAGI. Trimming left V 6 bases short and J 1 base short, with 10 bases between. The CDR3 region is CASSRTGSNQPQHF. DNA for the CDR3: TGTGCCAGCAGCCGAACAGGGAGCAATCAGCCCCAGCATTTT.

The chain employs TRBV5-1 and TRBJ1-2; no clear D. The V gene's germline CDR1 is SGHRS and CDR2 YFSETQ. V lost 5 bases to trimming and J lost 8 bases, with 13 bases between them. The CDR3 sequence is 12 residues long. Here the CDR3 reads CASSELGVGYTF. DNA for the CDR3: TGCGCCAGCAGTGAGCTCGGCGTCGGCTACACCTTC. The full variable domain, its missing parts supplied by reference TRBV5-1 and TRBJ1-2, is KAGVTQTPRYLIKTRGQQVTLSCSPISGHRSVSWYQQTPGQGLQFLFEYFSETQRNKGNFPGRFSGRQFSNSRSEMNVSTLELGDSALYLCASSELGVGYTFGSGTRLTVV.

This clonotype occurred a few times. The chain combines TRBV7-2 with TRBJ1-1, with D hard to call. Germline V gene data show CDR1 as SGHTA and CDR2 as FQGNSA. The V end was cut by 1 base, the J end by 2 bases, with 8 bases between. This CDR3 comprises 14 residues. The CDR3 DNA reads TGTGCCAGCAGCTTAGAAAGCGTTAACACTGAAGCTTTCTTT. This encodes CASSLESVNTEAFF.

This clonotype was observed at least ten times. The CDR3 spells CSASQHMNTEAFF. The CDR3 nucleotides read TGCAGTGCTAGTCAGCACATGAACACTGAAGCTTTCTTT. This sequence joins TRBV20-1 and TRBJ1-1; no firm D call. The CDR3 runs to 13 residues. Germline V lookup: CDR1 DFQATT, CDR2 SNEGSKA (reference sequence). V was cut by 3 bases and J by 0 bases, with 8 bases left in between.

This clonotype was seen ten or more times. The chain has TRBV13 and TRBJ2-7, with TRBD2 matching 13 bases. CDR3 size: 15 residues. The V and J ends lost 1 base and 7 bases, in that order; junction bases with no gene match: 4. CDR1 and CDR2 (germline): PRHDT, FYEKMQ (reference sequence). CDR3 in DNA: TGTGCCAGCAGCTTAGCCGGGACTAGCGGGAAGGAGCAGTACTTC. This translates into CASSLAGTSGKEQYF.

This clonotype has a handful of counts. This sequence joins TRBV2 and TRBJ1-3; 7 nucleotides line up with TRBD1. The V segment lost 4 bases and the J segment 4 bases; nucleotides outside the gene matches: 4. Germline CDR1 SNHLY, CDR2 FYNNEI. The CDR3 is made up of 14 amino acids. In DNA, the CDR3 is TGTGCCAGCAGTGTGACAGGGTCGGGAAACACCATATATTTT. Its translation is CASSVTGSGNTIYF.

Many counts were recorded for this clonotype. The rearrangement links TRBV12-3 or TRBV12-4 to TRBJ2-3; no reliable D call. This CDR3 has 18 amino acids. The V end lost 3 bases, the J end lost 0 bases, and 19 bases lay between the germline ends. CDR3 nucleotides: TGTGCCAGCAGTTTCATAGGCATGCTATCAGCTAGCACAGATACGCAGTATTTT. It yields the protein CASSFIGMLSASTDTQYF.

V is TRBV12-3 or TRBV12-4 and J is TRBJ2-1; either TRBD1 or TRBD2 may supply D (5 bases each). V gave up 5 bases and J gave up 7 bases, with 18 bases separating them. CDR3 length equals 15 residues. The CDR3 DNA follows: TGTGCCAGCAGTCCCCGGGGCGGGTTGGGGAATGAGCAGTTCTTC. Translation: CASSPRGGLGNEQFF.

This clonotype was detected many times. The chain is built from TRBV4-2 and TRBJ2-7; the D is unclear. Germline V gene lookup returns CDR1 LGHNA and CDR2 YNFKEQ. V lost 0 bases to trimming and J lost 2 bases, with 14 bases between them. This CDR3 spans 16 amino acids. DNA of the CDR3: TGTGCCAGCAGCCAAGATTTTGGTTCAGGCCCCTACGAGCAGTACTTC. Its translation is CASSQDFGSGPYEQYF.

This clonotype was seen many times. V and J are TRBV7-9 and TRBJ2-5; maybe TRBD1 (5 bases). Germline values: CDR1 SEHNR, CDR2 FQNEAQ (reference sequence). V lost 6 bases and J lost 5, with 22 bases in between. CDR3 length equals 16 residues. DNA for the CDR3: TGTGCCAGCAGTCGCATAGGACATCCGGAAGGGGAGACCCAGTACTTC. Translated: CASSRIGHPEGETQYF.

This clonotype appeared many times. The chain links TRBV12-3 or TRBV12-4 to TRBJ2-3, with 10 positions matching TRBD2. The length of the CDR3 is 13 residues. J lost 8 bases, V lost 6 bases, and 5 bases had no gene match. The DNA for the CDR3 is TGTGCCAGCAGAGCGGGGGGGGTCTTTACGCAGTATTTT. Protein product: CASRAGGVFTQYF.

This clonotype was seen many times. The chain couples TRBV20-1 to TRBJ2-7; TRBD2 agrees at 10 bases. Germline-derived CDR1 and CDR2 are DFQATT and SNEGSKA (reference sequence). V lost 3 bases and J lost 4; bases outside the gene matches: 6. The length of the CDR3 is 14 residues. The CDR3 bases are TGCAGTGCTAGCCCCGGGACTAGCGCGTACGAGCAGTACTTC. Translation gives CSASPGTSAYEQYF.

The sample holds a few counts of this clonotype. In DNA, the CDR3 is TGCGCCAGCAGCCAGGGAGAAGCCGGGGAGCTGTTTTTT. It is translated as CASSQGEAGELFF. This chain uses TRBV4-3 with TRBJ2-2, with a weak D call TRBD2 (5 bases). V dropped 3 bases and J dropped 6 bases, with 8 bases sitting between them. The CDR3 consists of 13 residues. The germline CDR1 and CDR2 sequences are LGHNA and YSLEER.

This clonotype has only a few counts. The chain joins TRBV5-5 to TRBJ2-2; tentatively, D is TRBD2 (6 bases). V was cut by 4 bases and J by 4 bases, with 17 bases left in between. The germline CDR1 and CDR2 sequences are SGHKS and YYEKEE (reference sequence). The CDR3 consists of 16 residues. The CDR3 bases are TGTGCCAGCAGCCCCCTAGGAGGGGACGGCACCGGGGAGCTGTTTTTT. Translation gives CASSPLGGDGTGELFF. The variable domain in full, completed from reference TRBV5-5 and TRBJ2-2, reads DAGVTQSPTHLIKTRGQQVTLRCSPISGHKSVSWYQQVLGQGPQFIFQYYEKEERGRGNFPDRFSARQFPNYSSELNVNALLLGDSALYLCASSPLGGDGTGELFFGEGSRLTVL.

The sample holds a few counts of this clonotype. The rearrangement uses TRBV6-6 and TRBJ1-2; perhaps TRBD1 as D (5 bases). CDR1 and CDR2 from the germline V gene are MNHNY and SVGAGI (reference sequence). This CDR3 contains 13 residues. V was cut by 6 bases and J by 3 bases, with 11 bases left in between. The CDR3 DNA reads as TGTGCCAGCAGCCCCGACAGTTACTATGGCTACACCTTC. This translates into CASSPDSYYGYTF.

This clonotype was seen ten or more times. J is TRBJ2-7 and V is TRBV7-9; the D is unclear. The CDR3 has 12 amino acids. The germline V gene has CDR1 SEHNR and CDR2 FQNEAQ (reference sequence). With 5 bases removed from V and 6 bases from J, the gap between germline ends came to 11 bases. CDR3: CASSPRFVEQYF. The CDR3 coding sequence is TGTGCCAGCAGCCCTAGATTCGTCGAGCAGTACTTC.

Details on this clonotype: A junction end diverges from the germline sequence, so it may reflect a read error. The chain couples TRBV20-1 to TRBJ2-3, with TRBD2 identical over 9 bases. The CDR3 is 17 amino acids. Germline lookup yields CDR1 DFQATT and CDR2 SNEGSKA (reference sequence). This CDR3 is CSARDLASGKVGDTQYF. CDR3 DNA: TGCAGTGCTAGAGATCTAGCTAGCGGGAAGGTTGGAGATACGCAGTACTTT.

This clonotype was seen more than once but under ten times. The chain combines TRBV5-1 with TRBJ2-6, with 7 positions matching TRBD2. Germline V gene lookup returns CDR1 SGHRS and CDR2 YFSETQ. This CDR3 is 17 amino acids long. J lost 1 base, V lost 7 bases, and 11 bases had no gene match. DNA for the CDR3: TGCGCCAGCGCGGGGGACGGTTTCGGTTCTGGGGCCAACGTCCTGACTTTC. Translation gives CASAGDGFGSGANVLTF.

This clonotype was counted a few times. V usage is TRBV12-3 or TRBV12-4 and J usage is TRBJ2-3; D not certain. CDR3 length equals 14 residues. Trimming stripped 3 bases from V and 2 bases from J, with 9 bases between. CDR3 DNA: TGTGCCAGCAGTTTTGAATCCCCCACAGATACGCAGTATTTT. This sequence encodes CASSFESPTDTQYF.

The chain recombines TRBV24-1 with TRBJ2-7, with 8 positions matching TRBD1. Germline loops: CDR1 KGHDR, CDR2 SFDVKD. The CDR3 sequence is 15 residues long. V shed 4 bases, J shed 3 bases, and the junction held 7 bases outside the gene matches. The CDR3 region is CATSEGTGPSYEQYF. The DNA for the CDR3 is TGTGCCACCAGTGAGGGGACAGGTCCCAGCTACGAGCAGTACTTC.

The chain employs TRBV3-1 and TRBJ2-7, with TRBD2 identical over 10 bases. J lost 3 bases, V lost 4 bases, and 0 bases had no gene match. CDR3 length: 13 residues. The germline CDR1 and CDR2 sequences are LGHDT and YNNKEL (reference sequence). The CDR3 loop is CASSRTSGYEQYF. For the CDR3, the DNA is TGTGCCAGCAGCCGGACTAGCGGCTACGAGCAGTACTTC.

This clonotype has more than one count but fewer than ten. The J gene is TRBJ2-7, the V gene TRBV5-1; D may correspond to TRBD1 or TRBD2 (6 bases each). The CDR3 runs to 13 residues. Deletions cut 6 bases from V and 1 base from J, with 11 bases between. The V gene's germline CDR1 is SGHRS and CDR2 YFSETQ. CDR3 bases: TGCGCCAGCACGGGGGCTAGGTCCTACGAGCAGTACTTC. The encoded protein is CASTGARSYEQYF.

The V gene is TRBV6-1, the J gene TRBJ2-4; 9 positions agree with TRBD2. The V and J ends lost 7 bases and 6 bases, in that order; junction bases with no gene match: 10. The CDR3 covers 15 residues. Looked up from germline, CDR1 is MNHNS and CDR2 is SASEGT. The CDR3 DNA follows: TGTGCCAGCAACAGCGGGGGGCAGACCCGAAACATTCAGTACTTC. This translates into CASNSGGQTRNIQYF.

This clonotype came up many times. The chain is built from TRBV27 and TRBJ2-4; TRBD1 matches at 8 bases. The CDR3 sequence is 16 residues long. J gave up 7 bases and V 5 bases, and 13 bases lay outside the gene matches. CDR1 and CDR2 (germline): MNHEY, SMNVEV (reference sequence). The CDR3 is CASSPQGQGRTNIQYF. As DNA, the CDR3 is TGTGCCAGCAGTCCCCAAGGACAGGGACGAACGAACATTCAGTACTTC.

This chain joins TRBV29-1 and TRBJ2-1, with TRBD2 matching 10 bases. V shed 3 bases, J shed 3 bases, and the junction held 2 bases outside the gene matches. The V gene's germline CDR1 is SQVTM and CDR2 ANQGSEA. The CDR3 length is 14 residues. CDR3 nucleotide sequence: TGCAGCGTTGAGCCTAGCGGGAGCTACAATGAGCAGTTCTTC. Translation gives CSVEPSGSYNEQFF.

In this sample, this clonotype turned up a few times. The V and J genes are TRBV7-3 and TRBJ2-1, with 8 bases matching TRBD1. Germline V gene data show CDR1 as SGHTA and CDR2 as FQGTGA. V lost 4 bases and J lost 8; bases outside the gene matches: 22. The CDR3 runs to 19 residues. CDR3 residues: CASSSTGTGSDPTLHEQFF. The CDR3 DNA is TGTGCCAGCAGCTCCACCGGGACAGGATCGGACCCCACCCTCCATGAGCAGTTCTTC.

Many counts were recorded for this clonotype. The J gene is TRBJ2-7, the V gene TRBV3-1, with D hard to call. Trimming left V 0 bases short and J 1 base short, with 16 bases between. Germline lookup yields CDR1 LGHDT and CDR2 YNNKEL (reference sequence). There are 17 residues in the CDR3. In DNA form, the CDR3 reads TGTGCCAGCAGCCAAGATCGGACCGCGCTCGGATCCTACGAGCAGTACTTC. It specifies CASSQDRTALGSYEQYF.

The chain combines TRBV4-2 with TRBJ2-5; perhaps TRBD1 as D (5 bases). This CDR3 has 18 amino acids. Trimming cost V 1 base and J 5 bases, with 23 bases left between them. CDR1 and CDR2 (germline): LGHNA, YNFKEQ. Here the CDR3 reads CASSQGVGRGAYGETQYF. For the CDR3, the DNA is TGTGCCAGCAGCCAAGGAGTGGGGCGCGGTGCCTATGGGGAGACCCAGTACTTC.

This clonotype occurred many times. This chain uses TRBV2 with TRBJ2-3, with TRBD2 as a possible D gene (5 bases). Germline V lookup: CDR1 SNHLY, CDR2 FYNNEI. Trimming removed 2 bases from V and 4 bases from J, with 10 bases in between. CDR3 length: 14 amino acids. Here the CDR3 reads CASSETTSADTQYF. The DNA for the CDR3 is TGTGCCAGCAGTGAAACTACTAGTGCAGATACGCAGTATTTT.

Ten or more counts support this clonotype. The chain combines TRBV13 with TRBJ2-1; 11 nucleotides line up with TRBD2. Per germline, CDR1 PRHDT and CDR2 FYEKMQ (reference sequence). The CDR3 is 14 residues long. Germline trimming cut 5 bases from V and 7 bases from J; bases unmatched to any gene: 4. This chain's CDR3 is CASSPRTSGNEQFF. CDR3 DNA sequence: TGTGCCAGCAGCCCTCGGACTAGCGGGAATGAGCAGTTCTTC.

This clonotype has a count of ten or more. This chain links TRBV7-9 with TRBJ2-1, with D uncertain. The CDR3 length is 13 residues. The V and J ends lost 6 bases and 6 bases respectively, with 12 bases between them. Germline values: CDR1 SEHNR, CDR2 FQNEAQ (reference sequence). This CDR3 reads CASRSPWFNEQFF. Written as DNA, the CDR3 is TGTGCCAGCAGATCCCCCTGGTTCAATGAGCAGTTCTTC.

In this sample, this clonotype turned up many times. This chain links TRBV15 with TRBJ2-5; possibly TRBD1 for D (5 bases). V shed 5 bases and J shed 4 bases, with 17 bases lying between them. CDR3 length: 15 amino acids. The germline CDR1 and CDR2 sequences are LNHNV and YYDKDF (reference sequence). The CDR3 reads CATSSLRAKSETQYF. CDR3 DNA sequence: TGTGCCACCAGCTCCCTCAGGGCGAAATCAGAGACCCAGTACTTC.